A single sample is the source of the 23 T cell receptor beta chains below, sequenced in a study of blood T cell repertoires in COVID-19. Data came from immunoSEQ multiplex PCR; TCRdb stores just in-frame clones and leaves some out. The repertoire holds around 270,000 clones, with approximately 90% as singletons. The sequenced material came from peripheral blood. The receptors stem from a man in his forties with acute or convalescent COVID-19.

This rearrangement joins TRBV6-5 to TRBJ1-1; TRBD1 agrees at 7 bases. The ends lost 10 bases at V and 10 bases at J; junction bases unmatched: 15. This CDR3 spans 13 amino acids. Germline V CDR1 and CDR2: MNHEY, SVGAGI. The CDR3 bases are TGTGCCACCGGGACAGCGAACGTCGAGGGAGCTTTCTTT. Amino acid sequence: CATGTANVEGAFF.

The rearrangement links TRBV11-2 to TRBJ2-7; TRBD1 is a possible D gene (6 bases). Germline CDR1 reads SGHAT; CDR2 reads FQNNGV. The CDR3 sequence is 12 residues long. With 5 bases removed from V and 7 bases from J, the gap between germline ends came to 12 bases. CDR3 nucleotide sequence: TGTGCCAGCAGCCCGGACAGATGGGAGCAGTACTTC. The encoded protein is CASSPDRWEQYF.

The CDR3 here is CASKGTGEKLFF. CDR3 in DNA: TGTGCCAGTAAAGGGACAGGGGAAAAACTGTTTTTT. The chain joins TRBV19 to TRBJ1-4, with 9 bases matching TRBD1. The CDR3 totals 12 residues. Germline CDR1 LNHDA, CDR2 SQIVND (reference sequence). Unmatched junction bases numbered 2, after V lost 7 bases and J lost 8 bases.

This chain links TRBV19 with TRBJ2-2; 10 positions match TRBD1. Trimming at V came to 5 bases and at J to 6 bases, leaving 12 bases not matched to a gene. Looked up from germline, CDR1 is LNHDA and CDR2 is SQIVND (reference sequence). This CDR3 spans 17 amino acids. CDR3 amino acids: CASSPGTGAKLAGELFF. The CDR3 nucleotides read TGTGCCAGTAGTCCAGGGACAGGGGCTAAGTTGGCCGGGGAGCTGTTTTTT.

V usage is TRBV12-5 and J usage is TRBJ2-7; 7 nucleotides agree with TRBD1. The CDR3 contains 15 residues. V lost 1 base to trimming and J lost 7 bases; unmatched junction nucleotides: 10. Per the germline V gene, CDR1 is LGHNT and CDR2 is FRNRAP. CDR3 region: CASGLASQGRDEQYF. The DNA of the CDR3 is TGTGCTAGTGGTTTGGCTTCACAGGGGAGAGATGAGCAGTACTTC.

The chain employs TRBV5-1 and TRBJ1-1; no firm D call. V lost 0 bases and J 4 bases, leaving 10 bases between the germline ends. The CDR3 length is 14 residues. CDR1 is SGHRS and CDR2 is YFSETQ in the germline V gene. The chain's CDR3 is CASSLAPGVTEAFF. The CDR3 DNA reads as TGCGCCAGCAGCTTGGCCCCGGGAGTCACTGAAGCTTTCTTT.

V is TRBV5-1 and J is TRBJ2-3; TRBD2 might be the D (6 bases). Germline CDR1 SGHRS, CDR2 YFSETQ. This CDR3 region has 14 residues. Trimming removed 0 bases at V and 4 bases at J, with 9 bases between. The CDR3: CASSLVGLPDTQYF. CDR3 DNA sequence: TGCGCCAGCAGCTTGGTGGGACTCCCAGATACGCAGTATTTT.

The rearrangement joins TRBV6-1 to TRBJ2-2, with D tentatively TRBD1 (6 bases). The V end lost 3 bases, the J end lost 3 bases, and 14 bases lay between the germline ends. In germline, CDR1 is MNHNS, CDR2 SASEGT. This CDR3 has 16 amino acids. Written as DNA, the CDR3 is TGTGCCAGCAGTGACACAGGGCGACAATACACCGGGGAGCTGTTTTTT. This sequence encodes CASSDTGRQYTGELFF.

The chain employs TRBV19 and TRBJ2-4, with 8 bases aligning to TRBD2. V shed 5 bases and J 0 bases; nucleotides not matched to a gene: 9. The CDR3 has 17 residues. Looked up from germline, CDR1 is LNHDA and CDR2 is SQIVND (reference sequence). The CDR3, as DNA: TGTGCCAGTAGTGTCCGGGGGAGCGGGGGAGCCAAAAACATTCAGTACTTC. This translates into CASSVRGSGGAKNIQYF.

V and J are TRBV9 and TRBJ1-2; D call uncertain. V lost 5 bases and J lost 4, with 9 bases in between. Germline loops: CDR1 SGDLS, CDR2 YYNGEE. The CDR3 covers 12 residues. CDR3 in amino acids: CASRTPGYGYTF. For the CDR3, the DNA is TGTGCCAGCAGAACCCCCGGCTATGGCTACACCTTC.

The chain carries TRBV19 and TRBJ1-2, with 9 bases identical to TRBD1. The CDR3 extends over 15 amino acids. CDR1 and CDR2 (germline): LNHDA, SQIVND (reference sequence). Trimming cost V 7 bases and J 5 bases; bases outside gene matches: 11. The CDR3, as DNA: TGTGCCAGTATTACGACCGGGACAGGGCCATATGGCTACACCTTC. This translates into CASITTGTGPYGYTF.

The chain recombines TRBV3-1 (or the pseudogene TRBV3-2) with TRBJ1-2; 9 nucleotides align to TRBD1. This CDR3 region has 15 residues. Germline CDR1 LGHDT, CDR2 YNNKEL (reference sequence). With 4 bases clipped from V and 6 bases from J, the junction kept 9 bases outside the gene matches. CDR3 sequence (DNA): TGTGCCAGCAGCCCCCAACAGGGGGCGCCCCATGGCTACACCTTC. Translated, it gives CASSPQQGAPHGYTF.

The CDR3 DNA is TGTGCCAGTCACTTCCCGAGGGGGCTGGGTGGCTACACCTTC. This translates into CASHFPRGLGGYTF. The chain combines TRBV19 with TRBJ1-2, with TRBD1 identical over 7 bases. Germline V gives CDR1 LNHDA, CDR2 SQIVND (reference sequence). The CDR3 length is 14 residues. V trimming: 8 bases; J trimming: 7 bases; junction bases outside the gene matches: 13.

The chain recombines TRBV6-5 with TRBJ2-1; TRBD1 matches at 8 bases. The germline CDR1 and CDR2 sequences are MNHEY and SVGAGI. The CDR3 runs 14 residues. V shed 6 bases, J shed 3 bases, and the junction held 4 bases outside the gene matches. For the CDR3, the DNA is TGTGCCAGCAGCCCCGACAGGGGCTACAATGAGCAGTTCTTC. Translated: CASSPDRGYNEQFF.

The gene calls are TRBV5-1 and TRBJ1-4; 10 nucleotides align to TRBD1. Germline V lookup: CDR1 SGHRS, CDR2 YFSETQ. V lost 7 bases to trimming and J lost 6 bases; unmatched junction nucleotides: 6. This CDR3 has 14 amino acids. CDR3 protein: CASGQGGEYEKLFF. The CDR3 region has the DNA TGCGCCAGCGGACAGGGGGGAGAGTATGAAAAACTGTTTTTT.

The chain recombines TRBV27 with TRBJ1-6; TRBD1 might be the D (6 bases). The V and J ends lost 0 bases and 10 bases respectively, with 13 bases between them. This CDR3 region has 15 residues. From germline, CDR1 is MNHEY and CDR2 SMNVEV (reference sequence). The CDR3 reads CASSLSVGAGSPLHF. The CDR3 nucleotides are TGTGCCAGCAGTTTATCGGTGGGGGCCGGGTCACCCCTCCACTTT.

The CDR3: CAIISYGLNTGELFF. CDR3 in DNA: TGTGCCATCATCTCTTATGGGCTGAACACCGGGGAGCTGTTTTTT. This rearrangement joins TRBV7-3 to TRBJ2-2; D call uncertain. The V end was cut by 10 bases, the J end by 1 base, with 16 bases between. The CDR3 runs to 15 residues. Germline assignment: CDR1 SGHTA and CDR2 FQGTGA. The full variable domain, its missing parts supplied by reference TRBV7-3 and TRBJ2-2, is GAGVSQTPSNKVTEKGKYVELRCDPISGHTALYWYRQSLGQGPEFLIYFQGTGAADDSGLPNDRFFAVRPEGSVSTLKIQRTERGDSAVYLCAIISYGLNTGELFFGEGSRLTVL.

The chain has TRBV6-5 and TRBJ2-1; 7 nucleotides align to TRBD1. CDR3 length: 13 residues. Germline CDR1 and CDR2: MNHEY and SVGAGI. J was trimmed by 4 bases and V by 6 bases; bases with no gene match: 3. The CDR3 DNA reads TGTGCCAGCAGGGGACAGAGTTACAATGAGCAGTTCTTC. Amino acids: CASRGQSYNEQFF.

The V gene is TRBV27, the J gene TRBJ1-4; TRBD1 matches at 7 bases. CDR1 is MNHEY and CDR2 is SMNVEV in the germline V gene (reference sequence). The junction had 15 bases not matched to a gene; V was cut back by 4 bases and J by 10 bases. This CDR3 region has 16 residues. As DNA, the CDR3 is TGTGCCAGCAGTTGGCCCTACCCTGACAGGGTGGGAAAACTGTTTTTT. Translating it yields CASSWPYPDRVGKLFF.

The chain is built from TRBV5-1 and TRBJ2-7; the match to TRBD2 covers 10 bases. CDR1 is SGHRS and CDR2 is YFSETQ in the germline V gene. The CDR3 is made up of 14 amino acids. The J segment lost 4 bases and the V segment lost 5 bases, leaving 6 bases of the junction unmatched. The CDR3 bases are TGCGCCAGCAGTGATTCAGCGGGGGGGTACGAGCAGTACTTC. Amino acids: CASSDSAGGYEQYF.

The chain carries TRBV10-3 and TRBJ2-3, with D perhaps TRBD2 (6 bases). The germline CDR1 and CDR2 sequences are ENHRY and SYGVKD. This CDR3 contains 16 residues. Deletions cut 2 bases from V and 2 bases from J, with 14 bases between. CDR3 coding DNA: TGTGCCATCAGTGAGAAACGGGACTTACACACAGATACGCAGTATTTT. Its protein product is CAISEKRDLHTDTQYF.

The chain has TRBV6-5 and TRBJ1-3; the match to TRBD1 covers 7 bases. The germline gives CDR1 MNHEY, CDR2 SVGAGI. Germline trimming cut 6 bases from V and 2 bases from J; bases unmatched to any gene: 4. The CDR3 consists of 14 residues. CDR3 region: CASRPGGTGNTIYF. CDR3 coding DNA: TGTGCCAGCAGGCCAGGGGGTACTGGAAACACCATATATTTT.

This chain joins TRBV3-1 (or the pseudogene TRBV3-2) and TRBJ2-7; 9 bases are a match to TRBD1. CDR3 size: 15 residues. Germline assignment: CDR1 LGHDT and CDR2 YNNKEL (reference sequence). Losses at the gene ends were 2 bases for V and 1 base for J; bases not matched to a gene: 3. CDR3 nucleotides: TGTGCCAGCAGCCAATCCGGGACAGGGTCCTACGAGCAGTACTTC. It encodes CASSQSGTGSYEQYF.